The 10 T cell receptor beta chains reported below all come from one sample, sequenced in a study of CD8+ T cells in alopecia areata. A panel of CD4, CD8alpha, NKG2D, NKG2ACE and other markers served to sort pooled cutaneous lymph node cells. Sequencing relied on a cDNA template that was reverse transcribed from extracted RNA. This table comes from immunoSEQ multiplex PCR, and its TCRdb copy is limited to in-frame clones, with some not included. Recorded here are approximately 300,000 clones, none singletons. The material sequenced was CD4+ T cells sorted from a lymph node. The receptors here all came from a C3H/HeJ mouse with alopecia areata. The mouse line has the MHC haplotype H2-k.

This clone has only a few counts. The genes and germline here are from mouse. The CDR3 region is CASSRTQFANTEVFF. Partial CDR3 DNA: TGTGCCAGCAGCCGGACACAATTTGCAAACACA. The chain is built from TRBV5 and TRBJ1-1; the D gene is possibly TRBD1 (5 bases). Read coverage stops 4 residues before the CDR3 terminus; the germline J gene supplies the remainder. CDR3 length: 15 amino acids. The germline CDR1 and CDR2 sequences are LGHNA and YNLKQL (reference sequence). V gave up 4 bases and J gave up 0 bases, with 12 bases separating them.

This clone came up many times. Mouse names are used for the genes. The read halts 4 residues ahead of the CDR3 end, with the missing end drawn from the germline J gene. Other DNA sequences in the sample encode the same CDR3. V is TRBV5 and J is TRBJ1-1, with unresolved D. The germline CDR1 and CDR2 sequences are LGHNA and YNLKQL (reference sequence). V lost 1 base and J 1 base, leaving 1 base between the germline ends. The CDR3 covers 12 residues. The CDR3 loop is CASSQGNTEVFF. The CDR3 DNA, read in part, is TGTGCCAGCAGCCAAGGGAACACA.

Regarding this clone: Here the gene names and germline are mouse. The read comes to an end 4 residues before the CDR3 does, leaving the germline J gene to fill in the end. The J gene is TRBJ2-1, the V gene TRBV13-3; the match to TRBD2 covers 9 bases. Germline V gives CDR1 NNHDY, CDR2 SYVADS. J was trimmed by 1 base and V by 0 bases; bases with no gene match: 5. The CDR3 has 17 amino acids. The CDR3 DNA, read in part, is TGTGCCAGCAGTGATGCAACTGGGGGGTCAAACTATGCT. This sequence encodes CASSDATGGSNYA. In full, the CDR3 is CASSDATGGSNYAEQFF.

This clone was seen a handful of times. Gene labels here are mouse ones. With the read ending 3 residues before the CDR3 end, the germline J gene is used to fill in that end. Additional DNA sequences in this sample encode the identical CDR3. The rearrangement uses TRBV13-1 and TRBJ1-6; TRBD1 agrees at 7 bases. TRBJ1-6 belongs to the ORF category, with a function that is uncertain. J gave up 4 bases and V 5 bases, and 3 bases lay outside the gene matches. This CDR3 has 14 residues. Germline CDR1 NSHNY, CDR2 SYGAGN. The part of the CDR3 DNA that was read is TGTGCCAGCAGGGGACAGTCTTATAATTCGCCC. This sequence encodes CASRGQSYNSP. The full CDR3 is CASRGQSYNSPLYF.

There are a few counts of this clone. The gene names here belong to mouse. With the read ending 3 residues before the CDR3 end, the germline J gene is used to fill in that end. This chain joins TRBV5 and TRBJ1-6, with TRBD1 identical over 8 bases. TRBJ1-6 is flagged as an ORF with uncertain function. The germline gives CDR1 LGHNA, CDR2 YNLKQL (reference sequence). This CDR3 comprises 18 residues. After removal of 4 bases from V and 6 bases from J, the junction contained 14 bases not matched to a gene. The CDR3 here is CASSPISILGQGNSPLYF. The covered CDR3 bases are TGTGCCAGCAGCCCAATCTCCATCCTAGGACAGGGTAATTCGCCC.

Comments on this clone: Gene names denote mouse genes. The read halts 4 residues ahead of the CDR3 end, with the missing end drawn from the germline J gene. In the same sample, other DNA sequences code for this CDR3. The chain recombines TRBV1 with TRBJ1-2; 7 bases map to TRBD1. This CDR3 contains 14 residues. Germline CDR1 is NSQYPW and CDR2 is LRSPGD (reference sequence). With V trimmed by 3 bases and J by 4 bases, 5 bases remained unmatched. CDR3 DNA, as far as it was read: TGCACCTGCAGTGCCCGACAGGGCGGCTCC. Its translation is CTCSARQGGS. Given in full, the CDR3 is CTCSARQGGSDYTF.

A word on this clone: Mouse germline and gene names are used. From the germline J gene comes the end of the CDR3, since the read stops 4 residues before it. The chain joins TRBV17 to TRBJ2-2; TRBD2 matches at 12 bases. Losses at the gene ends were 6 bases for V and 4 bases for J; bases not matched to a gene: 3. The CDR3 consists of 15 residues. CDR1 is MNHDT, CDR2 YYDKIL, per germline. CDR3 region: CASRTTGGATGQLYF. CDR3 DNA (partial): TGTGCTAGCAGAACGACTGGGGGGGCCACCGGG.

This clone was seen many times. All gene names here are mouse names. The read is 4 residues too short to cover the CDR3 end, so that end is filled in from the germline J gene. Other DNA sequences in the sample encode the same CDR3. V usage is TRBV1 and J usage is TRBJ1-2; D gene ambiguous. CDR1 and CDR2 from the germline V gene are NSQYPW and LRSPGD (reference sequence). The CDR3 spans 13 residues. The V gene lost 1 base and the J gene lost 0 bases, with 3 bases spanning the gap. CDR3 sequence reads: CTCSAAANSDYTF. The part of the CDR3 DNA that was read is TGCACCTGCAGTGCAGCTGCAAACTCC.

There are a few counts of this clone. Genes and germline are mouse. The DNA ends 4 residues before the CDR3 does, and the rest of the CDR3 is filled in from the germline J gene. The gene calls are TRBV13-3 and TRBJ2-5; D call uncertain. The CDR3 sequence is 13 residues long. Between the trimmed V and J ends, which lost 4 bases and 0 bases, there was a span of 6 bases. Per germline, CDR1 NNHDY and CDR2 SYVADS. The CDR3 sequence: CASSHYNQDTQYF. The DNA read from the CDR3 is TGTGCCAGCAGTCATTATAACCAAGAC.

This clone was observed a handful of times. Gene names are mouse gene names. The read stops 4 residues short of the end of the CDR3; the missing end is completed from the germline J gene. The rearrangement uses TRBV5 and TRBJ1-1, with 7 bases that match TRBD1. V trimming: 2 bases; J trimming: 3 bases; junction bases outside the gene matches: 0. CDR1 is LGHNA and CDR2 is YNLKQL in the germline V gene (reference sequence). The CDR3 length is 13 residues. CDR3: CASSQRGHTEVFF. The CDR3 DNA, read in part, is TGTGCCAGCAGCCAAAGGGGGCACACA.